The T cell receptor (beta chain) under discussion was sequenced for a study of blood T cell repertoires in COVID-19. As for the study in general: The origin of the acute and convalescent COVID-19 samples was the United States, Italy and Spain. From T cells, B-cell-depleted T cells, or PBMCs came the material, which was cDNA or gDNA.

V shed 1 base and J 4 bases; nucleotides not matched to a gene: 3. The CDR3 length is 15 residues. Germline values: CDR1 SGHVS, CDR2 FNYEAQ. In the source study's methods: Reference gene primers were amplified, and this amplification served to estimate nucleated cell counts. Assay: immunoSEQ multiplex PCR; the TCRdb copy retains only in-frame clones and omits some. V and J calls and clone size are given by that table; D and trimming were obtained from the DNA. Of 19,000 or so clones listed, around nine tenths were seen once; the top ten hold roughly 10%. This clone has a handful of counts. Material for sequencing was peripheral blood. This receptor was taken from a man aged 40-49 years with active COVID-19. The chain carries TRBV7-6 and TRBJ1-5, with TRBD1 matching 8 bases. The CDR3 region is CASSLDRGENQPQHF. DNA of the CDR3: TGTGCCAGCAGCTTAGACAGGGGGGAGAATCAGCCCCAGCATTTT.